There are many counts of the clone carrying this T cell receptor beta chain. Its antigen is unidentified. These data belong to a study of neurological immune-mediated disorders. Overall study findings and caveats: HTLV-1-associated myelopathy had the most TCR clonal expansion, while multiple sclerosis had the least, a level that fell below healthy controls.

Each TCR transcript was tagged with a 10-nucleotide random UMI during 5'RACE. Every sequencing run produced over 180 million TCR-beta sequences, and the sequences from any one run covered 15-18 subjects. MiXCR, applied by TCRdb to the 5' RACE reads, yields one record per CDR3 protein. The data show over 35,000 distinct CDR3 sequences, 4% to 5.5% seen once. The CDR3 covers 16 residues. The V end lost 4 bases, the J end lost 0 bases, and 13 bases lay between the germline ends. Per the germline V gene, CDR1 is SGHRS and CDR2 is YFSETQ. The sequenced material came from PBMCs. This rearrangement joins TRBV5-1 to TRBJ2-2; D is undetermined. This TCR was recovered from a woman aged 55-69 years with multiple sclerosis. In DNA, the CDR3 is TGCGCCAGCAGCCCGACCCCGAGCGCGAACACCGGGGAGCTGTTTTTT. Its protein is CASSPTPSANTGELFF.